These 9 T cell receptor beta chains were all obtained from the same sample, sequenced in a study of T cell responses to AZD1222 COVID-19 vaccine. Measured with immunoSEQ multiplex PCR; TCRdb has only the in-frame clones, and not every one. The table includes 100,000 or so clones, more than 70% detected once. The sample consisted of peripheral blood, taken on day 0 of AZD1222 vaccination. These receptors were taken from an adult in good health.

This clone was seen once. The V and J genes are TRBV18 and TRBJ1-1; 8 bases fit TRBD1. The V segment lost 3 bases and the J segment 1 base; nucleotides outside the gene matches: 7. CDR3 length equals 16 residues. Germline-derived CDR1 and CDR2 are KGHSH and LQKENI. CDR3 sequence reads: CASSPGQGARNTEAFF. CDR3 DNA sequence: TGTGCCAGCTCACCGGGCCAGGGGGCCAGGAACACTGAAGCTTTCTTT.

The CDR3 region is CAWIPGGRGEYGYTF. In DNA form, the CDR3 reads TGTGCCTGGATCCCCGGTGGCAGGGGAGAGTATGGCTACACCTTC. The chain uses TRBV30 and TRBJ1-2; TRBD1 is a possible D gene (6 bases). Germline V lookup: CDR1 GTSNPN, CDR2 SVGIG (reference sequence). CDR3 length: 15 residues. The V and J ends lost 4 bases and 5 bases respectively, with 20 bases between them.

The J gene is TRBJ2-1, the V gene TRBV7-2; no definite D call. The CDR3 sequence is 13 residues long. Germline CDR1 reads SGHTA; CDR2 reads FQGNSA. Deletions cut 4 bases from V and 5 bases from J, with 9 bases between. As DNA, the CDR3 is TGTGCCAGCAGCTCCACGGGCAACAATGAGCAGTTCTTC. Translation: CASSSTGNNEQFF.

For this clone: Within the sample, other DNA sequences also encode this same CDR3. The chain is built from TRBV28 and TRBJ1-2, with a weak D call TRBD1 (6 bases). The V gene lost 8 bases and the J gene lost 7 bases, with 14 bases spanning the gap. This CDR3 spans 12 amino acids. CDR1 and CDR2 from the germline V gene are MDHEN and SYDVKM. CDR3 sequence reads: CASLTGSRGYTF. The CDR3 DNA is TGTGCCAGCTTAACAGGGTCTCGTGGCTACACCTTC.

This clone was seen once. The gene calls are TRBV27 and TRBJ1-4; a possible D gene is TRBD1 (6 bases). Deletions cut 8 bases from V and 7 bases from J, with 17 bases between. The CDR3 runs to 14 residues. Germline CDR1 MNHEY, CDR2 SMNVEV (reference sequence). CDR3 region: CASGEWGRLEKLFF. CDR3 bases: TGTGCCAGCGGGGAGTGGGGGCGTCTTGAAAAACTGTTTTTT.

This clone was seen a single time. The chain links TRBV5-5 to TRBJ2-4; D is ambiguous. The germline V gene encodes CDR1 SGHKS and CDR2 YYEKEE (reference sequence). Trimming shortened V by 2 bases and J by 3 bases, and 15 bases separated the two germline ends. This CDR3 is 16 amino acids long. CDR3 loop: CASSLTFGASKNIQYF. Written as DNA, the CDR3 is TGTGCCAGCAGCTTAACCTTTGGAGCGAGCAAAAACATTCAGTACTTC. The variable domain in full, with the rest retrieved from reference TRBV5-5 and TRBJ2-4, is DAGVTQSPTHLIKTRGQQVTLRCSPISGHKSVSWYQQVLGQGPQFIFQYYEKEERGRGNFPDRFSARQFPNYSSELNVNALLLGDSALYLCASSLTFGASKNIQYFGAGTRLSVL.

The genes are TRBV5-5 and TRBJ1-1, with unresolved D. The CDR3 covers 14 residues. Trimming removed 0 bases from V and 11 bases from J, with 17 bases in between. Germline-derived CDR1 and CDR2 are SGHKS and YYEKEE (reference sequence). The CDR3 is CASSLGNGYFWAFF. For the CDR3, the DNA is TGTGCCAGCAGCTTGGGGAATGGTTACTTCTGGGCTTTCTTT.

This rearrangement joins TRBV28 to TRBJ2-1; 9 bases line up with TRBD2. CDR1 and CDR2 (germline): MDHEN, SYDVKM. The CDR3 has 16 residues. J gave up 8 bases and V 4 bases, and 12 bases lay outside the gene matches. The CDR3 region has the DNA TGTGCCAGCAGTTCCCCTGCAAGCGGGAGGTCGGATGAGCAGTTCTTC. It yields the protein CASSSPASGRSDEQFF.

The rearrangement joins TRBV9 to TRBJ2-1, with 7 bases matching TRBD2. Germline V lookup: CDR1 SGDLS, CDR2 YYNGEE. Losses at the gene ends were 0 bases for V and 0 bases for J; bases not matched to a gene: 6. CDR3 length: 17 amino acids. CDR3: CASSVAAGVSSYNEQFF. The CDR3 nucleotides read TGTGCCAGCAGCGTAGCGGCGGGGGTAAGCTCCTACAATGAGCAGTTCTTC.